This T cell receptor (beta chain) was found in a study of human T cells and chemical hapten exposure. Overall study: Patients additionally received therapeutic doses of diphenylcyclopropenone on the scalp once a week, and this continued throughout the approximately 23-week study.

Study-level points and caveats: Sensitizing with DPC caused no change in TCRs above 1 in 1000 frequency. Positive correlation was observed between PT1 expanded TCR counts and patch test score.

Separate cDNA molecules received unique molecular identifiers, which the library attached to them. TCRdb itself ran the RACE reads through MiXCR, one entry per CDR3 protein. Here the sample spans approximately 350,000 distinct CDR3 sequences, about 6.9% being singletons. The time point denotes: patch test 2, 6 weeks after DPC sensitization. The treatment denotes: therapeutic diphenylcyclopropenone sensitization with weekly scalp DPC. For this clonotype: Its antigen is unknown.

Germline CDR1 and CDR2: DFQATT and SNEGSKA (reference sequence). This CDR3 has 14 amino acids. V trimming: 6 bases; J trimming: 0 bases; junction bases outside the gene matches: 5. This sample comprised whole blood, obtained in connection with sensitization to the hapten diphenylcyclopropenone (DPC). The receptor was isolated from a woman in her late teens or twenties with alopecia areata. Some clones in this sample may be carry-over from other donors' samples. J is TRBJ2-4 and V is TRBV20-1; TRBD2 aligns across 7 bases. The CDR3 DNA reads as TGCAGTGCCAGAAAGCGGGGAGCCAAAAACATTCAGTACTTC. Amino acids: CSARKRGAKNIQYF.